Shown below are 20 T cell receptor beta chains from a single sample sequenced in a study of blood T cell repertoires in COVID-19. Measured with immunoSEQ multiplex PCR; TCRdb has only the in-frame clones, and not every one. There are fewer than 400,000 clones in the sample; roughly 90% occur only once, and less than 3.5% lies in the top ten. Sequencing was performed on peripheral blood. All receptors come from a woman aged 30 to 39 with COVID-19, enrolled during active disease.

The chain is built from TRBV7-9 and TRBJ1-6, with D possibly TRBD1 on 6 matching bases. Germline V gene sequence: CDR1 SEHNR, CDR2 FQNEAQ (reference sequence). The V gene lost 6 bases and the J gene lost 10 bases, with 16 bases spanning the gap. The CDR3 extends over 14 amino acids. CDR3 nucleotides: TGTGCCAGCAGAAAAGGGGCAGGGGAGTCACCCCTCCACTTT. Translating it yields CASRKGAGESPLHF.

The J gene is TRBJ2-3, the V gene TRBV18; TRBD2 aligns across 8 bases. V was pared by 6 bases and J by 2 bases, with 4 bases of the junction left unmatched. Germline-derived CDR1 and CDR2 are KGHSH and LQKENI. The CDR3 has 14 amino acids. The CDR3 region is CASSAGLATDTQYF. The CDR3 DNA follows: TGTGCCAGCTCGGCCGGACTAGCCACAGATACGCAGTATTTT.

J is TRBJ2-5 and V is TRBV27; 8 bases are shared with TRBD2. The length of the CDR3 is 14 residues. Germline CDR1 and CDR2: MNHEY and SMNVEV (reference sequence). The J segment lost 2 bases and the V segment lost 3 bases, leaving 2 bases of the junction unmatched. CDR3: CASSLSGSQETQYF. The CDR3 DNA reads as TGTGCCAGCAGTTTGAGCGGGAGTCAAGAGACCCAGTACTTC.

The CDR3 protein is CAWSVRDRHLSGANVLTF. In nucleotides, the CDR3 is TGTGCCTGGAGTGTAAGGGACAGGCACCTCTCTGGGGCCAACGTCCTGACTTTC. The chain has TRBV30 and TRBJ2-6; the match to TRBD1 covers 8 bases. The ends lost 0 bases at V and 0 bases at J; junction bases unmatched: 7. The CDR3 covers 18 residues. CDR1 GTSNPN and CDR2 SVGIG come from the germline V gene (reference sequence).

The chain carries TRBV7-7 and TRBJ2-1; 12 bases line up with TRBD1. CDR1 and CDR2 from the germline V gene are SSHAT and FNYEAQ (reference sequence). The CDR3 consists of 15 residues. Trimming removed 5 bases from V and 7 bases from J; junction bases left unmatched: 6. For the CDR3, the DNA is TGTGCCAGCAGCATGGGACAGGGGGCTGGAAATGAGCAGTTCTTC. This gives the protein CASSMGQGAGNEQFF.

V and J are TRBV10-3 and TRBJ1-2; 7 bases line up with TRBD1. This CDR3 region has 12 residues. The germline V gene encodes CDR1 ENHRY and CDR2 SYGVKD. V lost 8 bases to trimming and J lost 4 bases; unmatched junction nucleotides: 4. CDR3 sequence (DNA): TGTGCCATCCAGGGGGTCGGCTATGGCTACACCTTC. It translates to CAIQGVGYGYTF.

This clone was counted a few times. The V gene is TRBV12-3 or TRBV12-4, the J gene TRBJ1-1; tentatively, D is TRBD1 (5 bases). CDR3 size: 13 residues. Trimming removed 7 bases at V and 1 base at J, with 10 bases between. DNA of the CDR3: TGTGCCAGCATTCTCAGGGAGAACACTGAAGCTTTCTTT. Amino acid sequence: CASILRENTEAFF.

J is TRBJ1-1 and V is TRBV28, with 8 nucleotides matching TRBD1. With V trimmed by 10 bases and J by 0 bases, 4 bases remained unmatched. Germline CDR1 MDHEN, CDR2 SYDVKM. CDR3 length equals 13 residues. The CDR3 sequence is CATRTGLNTEAFF. The CDR3 DNA reads TGTGCCACCCGGACAGGGTTGAACACTGAAGCTTTCTTT.

This chain joins TRBV30 and TRBJ1-6, with D possibly matching TRBD1 (6 bases). The germline gives CDR1 GTSNPN, CDR2 SVGIG (reference sequence). V was trimmed by 4 bases and J by 2 bases, leaving 9 bases between them. CDR3 length: 14 amino acids. CDR3 region: CAWTGQTYNSPLHF. In nucleotides, the CDR3 is TGTGCCTGGACTGGACAGACCTATAATTCACCCCTCCACTTT.

This chain uses TRBV5-6 with TRBJ2-7; a weak D match, TRBD2 (5 bases). CDR1 is SGHDT and CDR2 is YYEEEE in the germline V gene. This CDR3 spans 13 amino acids. The V gene lost 0 bases and the J gene lost 3 bases, with 7 bases spanning the gap. The CDR3 here is CASSLVRGYEQYF. CDR3 DNA sequence: TGTGCCAGCAGCTTGGTACGGGGCTACGAGCAGTACTTC.

This clone appeared a single time. The V gene is TRBV24-1, the J gene TRBJ2-3; TRBD2 is a possible D gene (6 bases). CDR3 length: 13 amino acids. The V and J ends lost 4 bases and 11 bases respectively, with 15 bases between them. CDR1 and CDR2 from the germline V gene are KGHDR and SFDVKD. CDR3 DNA: TGTGCCACCAGTGACCTGCTGGGGGGTCAGCAGTATTTT. Amino acid sequence: CATSDLLGGQQYF.

This sequence joins TRBV3-1 (or the pseudogene TRBV3-2) and TRBJ2-3, with 8 bases identical to TRBD1. The V and J ends lost 3 bases and 4 bases, in that order; junction bases with no gene match: 9. CDR3 length: 16 amino acids. CDR1 LGHDT and CDR2 YNNKEL come from the germline V gene (reference sequence). The CDR3 sequence is CASSQDTIQGADTQYF. In DNA, the CDR3 is TGTGCCAGCAGCCAGGACACTATACAGGGGGCAGATACGCAGTATTTT.

This rearrangement joins TRBV19 to TRBJ1-1, with no clear D. Trimming stripped 1 base from V and 4 bases from J, with 10 bases between. CDR1 and CDR2 (germline): LNHDA, SQIVND (reference sequence). The CDR3 extends over 14 amino acids. In DNA form, the CDR3 reads TGTGCCAGTAGTATAGGTGACACACTCACTGAAGCTTTCTTT. Translation gives CASSIGDTLTEAFF.

The chain uses TRBV2 and TRBJ2-2; 12 bases line up with TRBD2. The V segment lost 2 bases and the J segment 7 bases; nucleotides outside the gene matches: 17. The CDR3 totals 20 residues. Germline values: CDR1 SNHLY, CDR2 FYNNEI. CDR3 sequence reads: CASSELSTSGRRKGGGELFF. The CDR3 DNA reads as TGTGCCAGCAGTGAATTATCGACTAGCGGGAGAAGGAAGGGGGGCGGGGAGCTGTTTTTT. Full variable domain (outside the CDR3, taken from reference TRBV2 and TRBJ2-2): EPEVTQTPSHQVTQMGQEVILRCVPISNHLYFYWYRQILGQKVEFLVSFYNNEISEKSEIFDDQFSVERPDGSNFTLKIRSTKLEDSAMYFCASSELSTSGRRKGGGELFFGEGSRLTVL.

J is TRBJ2-3 and V is TRBV19; D perhaps matches TRBD1 (5 bases). V was pared by 5 bases and J by 9 bases, with 12 bases between. In germline, CDR1 is LNHDA, CDR2 SQIVND (reference sequence). The CDR3 runs to 12 residues. In DNA, the CDR3 is TGTGCCAGTAGTGCAAGGGGATACACGCAGTATTTT. This codes for CASSARGYTQYF. Looking up the rest from reference TRBV19 and TRBJ2-3 gives the full variable domain: DGGITQSPKYLFRKEGQNVTLSCEQNLNHDAMYWYRQDPGQGLRLIYYSQIVNDFQKGDIAEGYSVSREKKESFPLTVTSAQKNPTAFYLCASSARGYTQYFGPGTRLTVL.

The rearrangement links TRBV10-3 to TRBJ2-3, with 14 bases that match TRBD2. After removal of 6 bases from V and 8 bases from J, the junction contained 19 bases not matched to a gene. The CDR3 contains 19 residues. The germline gives CDR1 ENHRY, CDR2 SYGVKD. Here the CDR3 DNA reads TGTGCCATCAGCACCGGGACTAGCGGGAGTTTGGAGGGTGTAGGTACGCAGTATTTT. Translated: CAISTGTSGSLEGVGTQYF.

The chain links TRBV29-1 to TRBJ1-2; no firm D call. Germline CDR1 is SQVTM and CDR2 is ANQGSEA. The CDR3 runs 11 residues. Between the trimmed V and J ends, which lost 4 bases and 4 bases, there was a span of 7 bases. Here the CDR3 DNA reads TGCAGCGTTGCTCAGTCCTATGGCTACACCTTC. Translated, it gives CSVAQSYGYTF.

This clone was observed a single time. The chain recombines TRBV14 with TRBJ2-3, with TRBD2 matching 8 bases. Trimming removed 1 base from V and 2 bases from J; junction bases left unmatched: 5. This CDR3 comprises 16 residues. The germline CDR1 and CDR2 sequences are SGHDN and FVKESK. The CDR3 is CASSQVAGSPTDTQYF. CDR3 bases: TGTGCCAGCAGCCAAGTAGCGGGGAGTCCCACAGATACGCAGTATTTT.

This clone was seen only once. The rearrangement uses TRBV27 and TRBJ2-7; D remains unclear. Trimming removed 4 bases at V and 5 bases at J, with 12 bases between. Germline CDR1 reads MNHEY; CDR2 reads SMNVEV (reference sequence). The CDR3 contains 13 residues. The CDR3 here is CASSYGVQDEQYF. The CDR3 DNA sequence: TGTGCCAGCAGTTACGGTGTTCAGGACGAGCAGTACTTC.

The chain recombines TRBV3-1 (or the pseudogene TRBV3-2) with TRBJ2-1; 12 nucleotides match TRBD2. Trimming removed 0 bases from V and 10 bases from J; junction bases left unmatched: 7. This CDR3 has 16 residues. Germline values: CDR1 LGHDT, CDR2 YNNKEL (reference sequence). The CDR3 region is CASSQESSGRAKEQFF. As DNA, the CDR3 is TGTGCCAGCAGCCAAGAGTCTAGCGGGAGGGCCAAGGAGCAGTTCTTC.